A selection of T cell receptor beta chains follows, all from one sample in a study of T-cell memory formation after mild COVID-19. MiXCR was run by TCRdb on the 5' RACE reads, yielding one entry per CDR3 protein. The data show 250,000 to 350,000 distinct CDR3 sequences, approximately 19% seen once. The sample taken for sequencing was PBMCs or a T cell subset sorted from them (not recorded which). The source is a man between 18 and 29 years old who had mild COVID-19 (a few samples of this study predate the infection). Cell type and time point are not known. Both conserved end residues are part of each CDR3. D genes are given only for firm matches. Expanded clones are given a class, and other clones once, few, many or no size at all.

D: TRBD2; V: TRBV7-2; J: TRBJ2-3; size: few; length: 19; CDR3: CASSLGRFWASGDTDTQYF; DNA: TGTGCCAGCAGCTTAGGGCGGTTCTGGGCTAGCGGGGACACAGATACGCAGTATTTT
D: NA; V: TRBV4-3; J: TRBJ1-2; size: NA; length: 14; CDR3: CASSQDTGAGGYTF; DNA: TGCGCCAGCAGCCAAGATACCGGGGCTGGTGGCTACACCTTC
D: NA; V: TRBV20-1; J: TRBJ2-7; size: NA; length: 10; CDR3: CAGSIYEQYF; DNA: TGCGCGGGCAGTATCTACGAGCAGTACTTC
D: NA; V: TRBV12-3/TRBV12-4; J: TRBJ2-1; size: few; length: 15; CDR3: CASCRAASSYNEQFF; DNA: TGTGCCAGCTGTCGCGCCGCCAGCTCCTACAATGAGCAGTTCTTC
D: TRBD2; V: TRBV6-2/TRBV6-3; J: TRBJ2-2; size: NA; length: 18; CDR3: CASSPWTSGGRGPGELFF; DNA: TGTGCCAGCAGTCCCTGGACTAGCGGGGGGCGTGGACCCGGGGAGCTGTTTTTT
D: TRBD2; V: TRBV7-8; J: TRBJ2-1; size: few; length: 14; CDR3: CASSPRTSSKEQFF; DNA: TGTGCCAGCAGCCCACGGACTAGCTCCAAGGAGCAGTTCTTC
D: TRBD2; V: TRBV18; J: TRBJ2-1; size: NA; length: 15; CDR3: CASSLSGGHDNEQFF; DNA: TGTGCCAGCTCGCTTAGCGGGGGCCACGACAATGAGCAGTTCTTC
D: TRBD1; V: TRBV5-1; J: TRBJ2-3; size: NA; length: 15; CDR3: CASSLDPGGSDTQYF; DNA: TGCGCCAGCAGCTTGGATCCAGGGGGTTCAGATACGCAGTATTTT
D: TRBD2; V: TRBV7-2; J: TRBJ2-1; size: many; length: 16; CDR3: CASSLGAGGHYNEQFF; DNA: TGTGCCAGCAGCTTAGGGGCGGGGGGACATTACAATGAGCAGTTCTTC
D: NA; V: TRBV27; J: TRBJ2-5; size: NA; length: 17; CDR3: CASSLGGQVYTQETQYF; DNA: TGTGCCAGCAGTTTAGGGGGCCAGGTCTATACCCAAGAGACCCAGTACTTC
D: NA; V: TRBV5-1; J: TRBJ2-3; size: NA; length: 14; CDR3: CASSYSGVADTQYF; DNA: TGCGCCAGCAGTTATAGCGGAGTTGCAGATACGCAGTATTTT
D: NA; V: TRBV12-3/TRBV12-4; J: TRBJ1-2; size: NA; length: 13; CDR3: CASSFSGADGYTF; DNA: TGTGCCAGCAGTTTTTCGGGGGCGGATGGCTACACCTTC
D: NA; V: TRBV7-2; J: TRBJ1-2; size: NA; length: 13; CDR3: CASSLGQYYGYTF; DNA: TGTGCCAGCAGCTTAGGACAGTACTATGGCTACACCTTC
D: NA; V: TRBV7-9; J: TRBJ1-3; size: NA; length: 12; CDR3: CASSSGGNTIYF; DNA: TGTGCCAGCAGCTCCGGGGGAAACACCATATATTTT
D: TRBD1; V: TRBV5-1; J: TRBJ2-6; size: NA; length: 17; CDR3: CASSPGTGGSGANVLTF; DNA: TGCGCCAGCAGCCCCGGGACAGGGGGATCTGGGGCCAACGTCCTGACTTTC
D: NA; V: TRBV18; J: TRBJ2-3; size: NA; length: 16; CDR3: CASSPVWGRSTDTQYF; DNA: TGTGCCAGCTCACCAGTCTGGGGCCGGAGCACAGATACGCAGTATTTT
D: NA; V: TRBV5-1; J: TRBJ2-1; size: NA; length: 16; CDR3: CASSVSGLALYNEQFF; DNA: TGCGCCAGCAGCGTTTCAGGGCTAGCGCTCTACAATGAGCAGTTCTTC
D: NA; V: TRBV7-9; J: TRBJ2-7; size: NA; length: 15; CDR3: CASSWNRVAGDEQYF; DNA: TGTGCCAGCAGCTGGAACAGGGTCGCTGGCGACGAGCAGTACTTC
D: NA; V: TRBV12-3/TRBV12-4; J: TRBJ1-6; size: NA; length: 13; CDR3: CASTMGWNSPLHF; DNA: TGTGCCAGCACAATGGGGTGGAATTCACCCCTCCACTTT
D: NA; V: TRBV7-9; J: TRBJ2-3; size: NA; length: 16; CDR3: CASSLFLSGRTDTQYF; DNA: TGTGCCAGCAGCTTATTCCTTAGTGGCCGCACAGATACGCAGTATTTT
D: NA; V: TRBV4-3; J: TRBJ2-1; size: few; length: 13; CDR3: CASSQDSSNEQFF; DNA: TGCGCCAGCAGCCAAGATTCCTCCAATGAGCAGTTCTTC
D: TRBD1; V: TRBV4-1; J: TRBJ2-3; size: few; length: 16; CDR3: CASSRTPGQVSDTQYF; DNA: TGCGCCAGCAGCCGGACTCCGGGACAGGTATCAGATACGCAGTATTTT
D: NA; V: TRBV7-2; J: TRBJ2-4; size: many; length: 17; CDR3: CASSSTLGGAAKNIQYF; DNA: TGTGCCAGCAGTTCGACCCTAGGGGGGGCGGCCAAAAACATTCAGTACTTC
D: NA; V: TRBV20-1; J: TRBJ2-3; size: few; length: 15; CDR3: CSAREPRRGTDTQYF; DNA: TGCAGTGCTAGGGAACCCCGTAGGGGCACAGATACGCAGTATTTT